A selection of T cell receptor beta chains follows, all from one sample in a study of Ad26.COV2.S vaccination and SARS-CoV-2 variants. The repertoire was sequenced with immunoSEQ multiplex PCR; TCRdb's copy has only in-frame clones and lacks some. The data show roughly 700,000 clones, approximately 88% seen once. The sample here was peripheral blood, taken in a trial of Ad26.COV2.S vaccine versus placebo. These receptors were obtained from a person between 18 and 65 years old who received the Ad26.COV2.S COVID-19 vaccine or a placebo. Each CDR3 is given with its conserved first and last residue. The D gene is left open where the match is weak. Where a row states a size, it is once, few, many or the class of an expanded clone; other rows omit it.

DNA: TGTGCCAGTAGTATAACGGGGGGCTCTCCCAAAAACATTCAGTACTTC
CDR3: CASSITGGSPKNIQYF
J: TRBJ2-4
size: -
D: -
V: TRBV19

DNA: TGTGCCAGCAGCCCGCCCTTCGGCGGAGAGACCCAGTACTTC
CDR3: CASSPPFGGETQYF
J: TRBJ2-5
size: -
D: -
V: TRBV5-4

DNA: TGTGCCAGCAGCCAACTAGGAAGCTCCTACAATGAGCAGTTCTTC
CDR3: CASSQLGSSYNEQFF
J: TRBJ2-1
size: -
D: -
V: TRBV7-9

DNA: TGTGCCTGGAGTAGTAGGGATCAGCCCCAGCATTTT
CDR3: CAWSSRDQPQHF
J: TRBJ1-5
size: -
D: -
V: TRBV30

DNA: TGTGCCAGCAGCTTGGGAAGCGCATCAGATACGCAGTATTTT
CDR3: CASSLGSASDTQYF
J: TRBJ2-3
size: -
D: -
V: TRBV5-4

DNA: TGTGCCAGTAGGGGGACAGGGCACTATGGCTACACCTTC
CDR3: CASRGTGHYGYTF
J: TRBJ1-2
size: -
D: TRBD1
V: TRBV19

DNA: TGTGCCAGCAGTTACGCGGGACAGGGGGGCCCTGAAGCTTTCTTT
CDR3: CASSYAGQGGPEAFF
J: TRBJ1-1
size: -
D: TRBD1
V: TRBV6-5

DNA: TGTGCCTGGAGTTCCCGGGACAGGTTGAACACTGAAGCTTTCTTT
CDR3: CAWSSRDRLNTEAFF
J: TRBJ1-1
size: -
D: TRBD1
V: TRBV30

DNA: TGTGCCAGCAGCCAGACAAGGGGGCAAACTAATGAAAAACTGTTTTTT
CDR3: CASSQTRGQTNEKLFF
J: TRBJ1-4
size: once
D: TRBD1
V: TRBV4-2

DNA: TGTGCCAGTTCGAGGGGATCTGGGGCCAACGTCCTGACTTTC
CDR3: CASSRGSGANVLTF
J: TRBJ2-6
size: few
D: -
V: TRBV19

DNA: TGTGCCAGCAGCTCTTCGAATAGCGGGAAATACAATGAGCAGTTCTTC
CDR3: CASSSSNSGKYNEQFF
J: TRBJ2-1
size: -
D: TRBD2
V: TRBV5-4

DNA: TGTGCCACCAGTGATCCAACGGACAGGGCCCCCTCTGGCTACACCTTC
CDR3: CATSDPTDRAPSGYTF
J: TRBJ1-2
size: -
D: TRBD1
V: TRBV24-1

DNA: TGTGCCAGCTTTAGTAACGGAAACACCATATATTTT
CDR3: CASFSNGNTIYF
J: TRBJ1-3
size: -
D: -
V: TRBV6-5

DNA: TGCGCCAGCAGCCAAGGGGACAGGAACAATTCACCCCTCCACTTT
CDR3: CASSQGDRNNSPLHF
J: TRBJ1-6
size: -
D: TRBD1
V: TRBV4-1

DNA: TGTGCCAGCAGTACCCGGCAGGGAGGCGAGCAGTACTTC
CDR3: CASSTRQGGEQYF
J: TRBJ2-7
size: -
D: -
V: TRBV12-3/TRBV12-4

DNA: TGTGCCAGCAGCTTAGCGGTACAGGGGGCAGTTGGCTACACCTTC
CDR3: CASSLAVQGAVGYTF
J: TRBJ1-2
size: -
D: TRBD1
V: TRBV7-2

DNA: TGTGCCAGCAGTCCCCAGGGGGATGGCTACACCTTC
CDR3: CASSPQGDGYTF
J: TRBJ1-2
size: few
D: TRBD1
V: TRBV6-5

DNA: TGTGCCAGCAGCCAAGACGCGCACAGCGGGAGGGCGAACACCGGGGAGCTGTTTTTT
CDR3: CASSQDAHSGRANTGELFF
J: TRBJ2-2
size: few
D: TRBD2
V: TRBV3-1/TRBV3-2

DNA: TGTGCCAGCAGCTTACAGTCAGAAAACACTGAAGCTTTCTTT
CDR3: CASSLQSENTEAFF
J: TRBJ1-1
size: few
D: -
V: TRBV7-3

DNA: TGCAGCTTCCTCGCCCCGTATGGCTACACCTTC
CDR3: CSFLAPYGYTF
J: TRBJ1-2
size: -
D: -
V: TRBV20-1

DNA: TGTGCCAGCAGAGCCAAAGAGACCCAGTACTTC
CDR3: CASRAKETQYF
J: TRBJ2-5
size: -
D: -
V: TRBV28

DNA: TGTGCCAGCAGCCTATCACAGGGGACTTCCGATGGCTACACCTTC
CDR3: CASSLSQGTSDGYTF
J: TRBJ1-2
size: -
D: TRBD1
V: TRBV9

DNA: TGTGCCAGCAGCCAAGTTCAGGGGGCGGGTAATCAGCCCCAGCATTTT
CDR3: CASSQVQGAGNQPQHF
J: TRBJ1-5
size: -
D: TRBD1
V: TRBV3-1/TRBV3-2

DNA: TGTGCCAGCAGTGACAACCTATTCTACGAGCAGTACTTC
CDR3: CASSDNLFYEQYF
J: TRBJ2-7
size: -
D: -
V: TRBV25-1

DNA: TGTGCCAGCAGCTTAGACCAGACAGGGTTGAATACTGAAGCTTTCTTT
CDR3: CASSLDQTGLNTEAFF
J: TRBJ1-1
size: -
D: TRBD1
V: TRBV13

DNA: TGTGCCAGTGACCCAGGAGGGGGAGAGACCCAGTACTTC
CDR3: CASDPGGGETQYF
J: TRBJ2-5
size: -
D: -
V: TRBV19

DNA: TGTGCCAGCTTCCCGGCATTAACTTCACCCCTCCACTTT
CDR3: CASFPALTSPLHF
J: TRBJ1-6
size: once
D: -
V: TRBV18

DNA: TGTGCCAGCAGCTTAGACGGTGGGCAGTTCTTC
CDR3: CASSLDGGQFF
J: TRBJ2-1
size: -
D: -
V: TRBV7-9

DNA: TGTGCCAGAGACCCCCGGGACGGGAACACTGAAGCTTTCTTT
CDR3: CARDPRDGNTEAFF
J: TRBJ1-1
size: -
D: -
V: TRBV11-3

DNA: TGTGCCAGCAGCGTATTACCCGGGCTCAATACGCAGTATTTT
CDR3: CASSVLPGLNTQYF
J: TRBJ2-3
size: -
D: -
V: TRBV9

DNA: TGTGCCAGCAGCCTCGGGACTAGCGGTGACAATGAGCAGTTCTTC
CDR3: CASSLGTSGDNEQFF
J: TRBJ2-1
size: -
D: TRBD2
V: TRBV7-9

DNA: TGTGCCAGCAGTTTTGTCGTTGGGGACGGAGAGCTGTTTTTT
CDR3: CASSFVVGDGELFF
J: TRBJ2-2
size: -
D: -
V: TRBV27

DNA: TGTGCCAGCAGTATGACAGGGGGAATCGAAAAACTGTTTTTT
CDR3: CASSMTGGIEKLFF
J: TRBJ1-4
size: -
D: TRBD1
V: TRBV6-5

DNA: TGTGCCAGTAGTATTACCCACAGCACAGATACGCAGTATTTT
CDR3: CASSITHSTDTQYF
J: TRBJ2-3
size: -
D: -
V: TRBV19

DNA: TGTGCCAGCAGTGAAGGCGGGTGGGCCGGGGAGCTGTTTTTT
CDR3: CASSEGGWAGELFF
J: TRBJ2-2
size: -
D: -
V: TRBV6-1